Below are 26 T cell receptor beta chains sequenced from a single sample in a study of T cell responses to AZD1222 COVID-19 vaccine. Clones were read by immunoSEQ multiplex PCR, and TCRdb kept only the in-frame ones, dropping some. The sample has about 180,000 clones, almost 90% seen once. The starting material was peripheral blood, obtained 28 days after the second AZD1222 dose. These receptors were collected from an adult who received the AZD1222 COVID-19 vaccine.

This chain links TRBV9 with TRBJ2-5, with a possible D match to TRBD2 (6 bases). Germline values: CDR1 SGDLS, CDR2 YYNGEE. Deletions cut 0 bases from V and 3 bases from J, with 12 bases between. This CDR3 is 15 amino acids long. CDR3 sequence: CASSVGLGGEETQYF. CDR3 nucleotides: TGTGCCAGCAGCGTAGGGCTAGGCGGGGAAGAGACCCAGTACTTC.

The rearrangement joins TRBV6-1 to TRBJ1-2; 10 nucleotides match TRBD1. Trimming took 2 bases from V and 5 from J; bases not matched to a gene: 5. The CDR3 has 15 amino acids. CDR1 MNHNS and CDR2 SASEGT come from the germline V gene. The CDR3 reads CASSERTGGRYGYTF. The CDR3 DNA is TGTGCCAGCAGTGAAAGGACAGGGGGGAGGTATGGCTACACCTTC.

The rearrangement links TRBV5-1 to TRBJ2-5; 14 bases are shared with TRBD2. Germline CDR1 SGHRS, CDR2 YFSETQ. Trimming removed 4 bases from V and 5 bases from J; junction bases left unmatched: 4. The CDR3 is 15 amino acids. The CDR3 DNA is TGCGCCAGCAGCCCGGGGACTAGCGGGGGTGAGACCCAGTACTTC. Its protein product is CASSPGTSGGETQYF.

The chain employs TRBV7-3 and TRBJ1-1, with a weak D call TRBD1 (5 bases). The CDR3 is made up of 13 amino acids. Trimming took 5 bases from V and 1 from J, leaving 8 bases between them. Germline V lookup: CDR1 SGHTA, CDR2 FQGTGA. This CDR3 reads CASSIGTNTEAFF. As DNA, the CDR3 is TGTGCCAGCAGCATCGGGACGAACACTGAAGCTTTCTTT.

The rearrangement links TRBV4-1 to TRBJ2-7, with a tentative D call TRBD2 (5 bases). CDR3 length: 14 amino acids. V dropped 0 bases and J dropped 3 bases, with 9 bases sitting between them. Germline V gives CDR1 MGHRA, CDR2 YSYEKL. CDR3 coding DNA: TGCGCCAGCAGCCAAGATATCCGGGGCTACGAGCAGTACTTC. This translates into CASSQDIRGYEQYF.

The rearrangement joins TRBV10-3 to TRBJ1-4, with 9 bases matching TRBD1. Per germline, CDR1 ENHRY and CDR2 SYGVKD. V shed 2 bases, J shed 7 bases, and the junction held 2 bases outside the gene matches. CDR3 size: 14 residues. DNA for the CDR3: TGTGCCATCAGTGAGCCGGACAGGGGTGAAAAACTGTTTTTT. Translation gives CAISEPDRGEKLFF.

This clone was detected a few times. V is TRBV19 and J is TRBJ1-1; no clear D gene. This CDR3 contains 13 residues. Per the germline V gene, CDR1 is LNHDA and CDR2 is SQIVND (reference sequence). V lost 8 bases, J lost 5 bases, and 15 bases lay in between. The CDR3 loop is CASLAPGGTEAFF. CDR3 DNA: TGTGCCAGTCTAGCCCCAGGAGGGACTGAAGCTTTCTTT.

The CDR3 sequence is CASSKVNRGHEYGYTF. The DNA of the CDR3 is TGTGCCAGCAGCAAAGTAAACAGGGGGCATGAGTATGGCTACACCTTC. The chain couples TRBV21-1 to TRBJ1-2; TRBD1 is taken as the D call from the table, unchecked against the DNA. TRBV21-1 is labeled a pseudogene. The CDR3 spans 16 residues.

The chain couples TRBV11-2 to TRBJ2-7; TRBD1 agrees at 11 bases. Germline V gives CDR1 SGHAT, CDR2 FQNNGV. The CDR3 loop spans 14 amino acids. V dropped 5 bases and J dropped 4; count of bases not matched to a gene: 4. This CDR3 reads CASSDRDRGYEQYF. For the CDR3, the DNA is TGTGCCAGCAGCGACCGGGACAGGGGGTACGAGCAGTACTTC. Full variable domain (rest looked up from reference TRBV11-2 and TRBJ2-7): EAGVAQSPRYKIIEKRQSVAFWCNPISGHATLYWYQQILGQGPKLLIQFQNNGVVDDSQLPKDRFSAERLKGVDSTLKIQPAKLEDSAVYLCASSDRDRGYEQYFGPGTRLTVT.

The genes are TRBV18 and TRBJ2-2; TRBD2 might be the D (6 bases). V lost 6 bases and J 0 bases, leaving 11 bases between the germline ends. Germline CDR1 and CDR2: KGHSH and LQKENI. CDR3 length: 15 amino acids. This CDR3 reads CASSPGAPNTGELFF. In nucleotides, the CDR3 is TGTGCCAGCTCTCCGGGAGCCCCGAACACCGGGGAGCTGTTTTTT.

This chain links TRBV9 with TRBJ2-6; D gene unclear. Per germline, CDR1 SGDLS and CDR2 YYNGEE. V lost 0 bases to trimming and J lost 0 bases, with 7 bases between them. The CDR3 consists of 16 residues. CDR3 DNA: TGTGCCAGCAGCGTAGCTGGGGTCTCTGGGGCCAACGTCCTGACTTTC. It yields the protein CASSVAGVSGANVLTF. Combining the CDR3 with reference TRBV9 and TRBJ2-6 gives the whole variable domain DSGVTQTPKHLITATGQRVTLRCSPRSGDLSVYWYQQSLDQGLQFLIQYYNGEERAKGNILERFSAQQFPDLHSELNLSSLELGDSALYFCASSVAGVSGANVLTFGAGSRLTVL.

This sequence joins TRBV19 and TRBJ2-7, with D perhaps TRBD1 or TRBD2 (5 bases each). Germline CDR1 LNHDA, CDR2 SQIVND (reference sequence). The CDR3 sequence is 14 residues long. With 6 bases removed from V and 2 bases from J, the gap between germline ends came to 14 bases. The CDR3 sequence: CASSTGTGTYEQYF. The CDR3 DNA sequence: TGTGCCAGTAGCACCGGGACCGGTACCTACGAGCAGTACTTC.

The chain couples TRBV19 to TRBJ1-1, with D possibly matching TRBD1 (5 bases). In germline, CDR1 is LNHDA, CDR2 SQIVND (reference sequence). CDR3 length: 18 amino acids. V lost 7 bases, J lost 3 bases, and 27 bases lay in between. In DNA, the CDR3 is TGTGCCAGTACACCCCGCCGGGGGATGGGAAGTCTTGACACTGAAGCTTTCTTT. As protein: CASTPRRGMGSLDTEAFF.

The chain carries TRBV13 and TRBJ1-2; TRBD1 might be the D (5 bases). The CDR3 has 16 residues. Germline assignment: CDR1 PRHDT and CDR2 FYEKMQ (reference sequence). Between the trimmed V and J ends, which lost 4 bases and 0 bases, there was a span of 15 bases. CDR3 region: CASSSQGWEANYGYTF. The CDR3 DNA follows: TGTGCCAGCAGCTCGCAGGGATGGGAAGCTAACTATGGCTACACCTTC. Based on the CDR3 plus reference TRBV13 and TRBJ1-2, the full variable domain is AAGVIQSPRHLIKEKRETATLKCYPIPRHDTVYWYQQGPGQDPQFLISFYEKMQSDKGSIPDRFSAQQFSDYHSELNMSSLELGDSALYFCASSSQGWEANYGYTFGSGTRLTVV.

The rearrangement uses TRBV5-6 and TRBJ1-1; 9 bases are shared with TRBD1. J gave up 4 bases and V 4 bases, and 5 bases lay outside the gene matches. The CDR3 extends over 14 amino acids. Germline V gene sequence: CDR1 SGHDT, CDR2 YYEEEE. CDR3 region: CASSHRGLSTEAFF. The CDR3 DNA is TGTGCCAGCAGCCACAGGGGGCTGAGCACTGAAGCTTTCTTT.

As concerns this clone: The sample holds other DNA sequences that translate to the same CDR3. This sequence joins TRBV7-3 and TRBJ1-1; weak D call: TRBD1 (5 bases). The CDR3 spans 14 residues. The V and J ends lost 5 bases and 4 bases respectively, with 14 bases between them. Germline V CDR1 and CDR2: SGHTA, FQGTGA. The CDR3 nucleotides read TGTGCCAGCAGCCCCGACCGGGGGAGCACTGAAGCTTTCTTT. Translation gives CASSPDRGSTEAFF.

The J gene is TRBJ1-4, the V gene TRBV10-3, with TRBD1 matching over 8 bases. The CDR3 covers 15 residues. With 5 bases clipped from V and 3 bases from J, the junction kept 5 bases outside the gene matches. The germline V gene has CDR1 ENHRY and CDR2 SYGVKD. CDR3 sequence: CAISSTGGANEKLFF. The CDR3 DNA follows: TGTGCCATCAGTTCTACAGGGGGGGCTAATGAAAAACTGTTTTTT.

The chain links TRBV28 to TRBJ1-5, with 8 nucleotides matching TRBD1. Trimming at V came to 6 bases and at J to 3 bases, leaving 10 bases not matched to a gene. The CDR3 is 16 amino acids. The germline V gene encodes CDR1 MDHEN and CDR2 SYDVKM. The CDR3: CASRLGGTGLNQPQHF. CDR3 sequence (DNA): TGTGCCAGCAGGTTGGGCGGGACAGGACTCAATCAGCCCCAGCATTTT.

CDR3 sequence reads: CASSINHRSYNEQFF. The CDR3, as DNA: TGTGCCAGTAGTATTAACCACCGCTCCTACAATGAGCAGTTCTTC. J is TRBJ2-1 and V is TRBV19; D is ambiguous. Trimming pared 3 bases from V and 0 bases from J, leaving 9 bases between. Germline values: CDR1 LNHDA, CDR2 SQIVND (reference sequence). The CDR3 is made up of 15 amino acids.

The rearrangement uses TRBV21-1 and TRBJ2-7; TRBD1 was called by the table and not checked on the DNA. TRBV21-1 is assigned pseudogene status. This CDR3 spans 16 amino acids. The CDR3 spells CASSKVQGNSSYEQYF. CDR3 DNA: TGTGCCAGCAGCAAAGTGCAGGGGAATTCCTCCTACGAGCAGTACTTC.

The genes are TRBV19 and TRBJ2-3, with 9 nucleotides matching TRBD1. CDR1 and CDR2 from the germline V gene are LNHDA and SQIVND (reference sequence). The V gene end was trimmed by 6 bases and the J gene end by 5 bases; junction bases not matched to a gene: 9. CDR3 length equals 15 residues. The CDR3 DNA sequence: TGTGCCAGTAGCTCGGGACAGGGAATAGGAGATACGCAGTATTTT. Amino acid sequence: CASSSGQGIGDTQYF.

This clone has a single count. The junction departs from the called germline gene at one end, perhaps through a read error. The chain links TRBV6-2 or TRBV6-3 to TRBJ2-7, with D hard to call. Germline loops: CDR1 MNHEY, CDR2 SVGEGT. CDR3 length: 11 residues. Here the CDR3 reads CASSNSYEQYF. In DNA, the CDR3 is TGTGCCAGCAGTAACTCCTACGAGCAGTACTTC.

This chain uses TRBV3-1 (or the pseudogene TRBV3-2) with TRBJ2-5; TRBD1 or TRBD2 may be the D gene (6 bases each). V was clipped by 4 bases and J by 5 bases, with 11 bases between them. The CDR3 consists of 13 residues. Germline V lookup: CDR1 LGHDT, CDR2 YNNKEL (reference sequence). CDR3 region: CASSPSGAETQYF. CDR3 nucleotide sequence: TGTGCCAGCAGCCCGTCGGGGGCTGAGACCCAGTACTTC.

The chain combines TRBV4-3 with TRBJ2-3; TRBD1 agrees at 12 bases. J was trimmed by 6 bases and V by 0 bases; bases with no gene match: 10. The germline V gene encodes CDR1 LGHNA and CDR2 YSLEER. This CDR3 spans 18 amino acids. CDR3 bases: TGCGCCAGCAGCCAAGAGGGACCCGGGACAGGGGGCTTGGATACGCAGTATTTT. Translated, it gives CASSQEGPGTGGLDTQYF.

This clone has just a few counts. The chain couples TRBV3-1 (or the pseudogene TRBV3-2) to TRBJ2-3; 13 bases match TRBD2. V shed 3 bases and J 2 bases; nucleotides not matched to a gene: 5. CDR3 length equals 17 residues. From germline, CDR1 is LGHDT and CDR2 YNNKEL (reference sequence). The CDR3 nucleotides read TGTGCCAGCAGCCAGAGACTAGCGGGGGGCCCCACAGATACGCAGTATTTT. This encodes CASSQRLAGGPTDTQYF.

The chain joins TRBV24-1 to TRBJ1-3; 8 nucleotides line up with TRBD1. This CDR3 comprises 17 residues. Germline-derived CDR1 and CDR2 are KGHDR and SFDVKD. J was trimmed by 0 bases and V by 4 bases; bases with no gene match: 7. CDR3 bases: TGTGCCACCAGTGAGACGGGACAGGACGTCTCTGGAAACACCATATATTTT. Translated, it gives CATSETGQDVSGNTIYF.